The clone carrying this T cell receptor (beta chain) was detected many times. Its antigen is still unknown. The authors took PBMCs from over 8.5 ml fresh peripheral blood. The sample is drawn from a study of T cells in Graves' hyperthyroidism and ophthalmopathy. Whole-study results and caveats: Blood also carried most thyroid clonotypes expanded above 0.001.

What was amplified from RNA transcripts were TCR beta CDR3 regions. An initial round of RT-PCR targeting the TCR CDR3 relied on the HTBI primer set. MiXCR was run by TCRdb on the multiplex PCR reads, yielding one entry per CDR3 protein. The sample holds about 530,000 distinct CDR3 sequences, 17% seen once. Germline CDR1 and CDR2: SGHRS and YFSETQ. There are 15 residues in the CDR3. The V segment lost 1 base and the J segment 5 bases; nucleotides outside the gene matches: 6. The origin of this receptor is a woman aged 18-29 years with Graves' ophthalmopathy. Specimen: blood. The chain carries TRBV5-1 and TRBJ2-7, with 10 nucleotides matching TRBD2. In nucleotides, the CDR3 is TGCGCCAGCAGCTTGAGTTTCCTAGCGGGAGACGAGCAGTACTTC. This encodes CASSLSFLAGDEQYF.